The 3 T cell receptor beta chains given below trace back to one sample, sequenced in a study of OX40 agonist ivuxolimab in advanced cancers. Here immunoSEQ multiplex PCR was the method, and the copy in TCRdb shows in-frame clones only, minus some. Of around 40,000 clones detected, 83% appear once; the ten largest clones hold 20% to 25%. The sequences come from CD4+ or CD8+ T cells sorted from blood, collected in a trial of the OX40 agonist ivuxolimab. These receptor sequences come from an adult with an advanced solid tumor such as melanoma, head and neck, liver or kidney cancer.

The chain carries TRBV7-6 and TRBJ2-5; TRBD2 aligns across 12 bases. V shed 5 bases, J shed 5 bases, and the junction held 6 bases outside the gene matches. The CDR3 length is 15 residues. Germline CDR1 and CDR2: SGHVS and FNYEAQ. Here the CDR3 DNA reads TGTGCCAGCAGCGCGACTAGCGGGGGTGGGGAGACCCAGTACTTC. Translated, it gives CASSATSGGGETQYF. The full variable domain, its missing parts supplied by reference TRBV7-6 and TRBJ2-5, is GAGVSQSPRYKVTKRGQDVALRCDPISGHVSLYWYRQALGQGPEFLTYFNYEAQQDKSGLPNDRFSAERPEGSISTLTIQRTEQRDSAMYRCASSATSGGGETQYFGPGTRLLVL.

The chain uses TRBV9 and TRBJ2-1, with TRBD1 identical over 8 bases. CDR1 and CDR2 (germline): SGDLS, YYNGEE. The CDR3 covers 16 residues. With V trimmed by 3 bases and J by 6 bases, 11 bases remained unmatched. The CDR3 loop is CASSGGQGIGGNEQFF. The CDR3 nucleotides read TGTGCCAGCAGCGGAGGACAGGGAATTGGAGGCAATGAGCAGTTCTTC.

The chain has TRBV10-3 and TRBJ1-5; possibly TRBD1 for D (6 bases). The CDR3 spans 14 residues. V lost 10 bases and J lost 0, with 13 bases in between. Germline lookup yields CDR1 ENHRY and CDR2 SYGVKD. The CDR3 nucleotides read TGTGCCACTAGGACAGATGTTAGCAATCAGCCCCAGCATTTT. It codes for CATRTDVSNQPQHF.